This T cell receptor (beta chain) emerged from a study of graft-versus-host responses after intestinal transplantation. Looking at the study overall: Recipients obtained multivisceral, liver-intestinal, or isolated intestinal transplants. Anti-thymocyte globulin induction preceded two to four years of tacrolimus and steroid maintenance in all recipients. Study-level results: Graft-donor T cell macrochimerism in patients accompanied high graft-versus-host to host-versus-graft clonal ratios in allografts. Some GvH clones were seen earlier in gut or blood, suggesting intestinal origin.

As to this clone: Its specificity is not known.

Method: immunoSEQ multiplex PCR; TCRdb's copy keeps in-frame clones and lacks some. Here the sample spans about 120,000 clones, approximately 90% being singletons. Sequenced here: unstimulated CD4+ T cells sorted from spleen or lymph node cells, sampled before intestinal transplant. This receptor was obtained from a human donor who received an intestinal transplant.

The CDR3 bases are TGTGCCAGCAGCGTCCTTACAGGGGCCGGGGTCACTGAAGCTTTCTTT. Its protein is CASSVLTGAGVTEAFF. This chain uses TRBV7-9 with TRBJ1-1; TRBD1 aligns across 7 bases. The CDR3 is 16 amino acids. The V gene end was trimmed by 5 bases and the J gene end by 4 bases; junction bases not matched to a gene: 13. Germline V gene sequence: CDR1 SEHNR, CDR2 FQNEAQ (reference sequence).